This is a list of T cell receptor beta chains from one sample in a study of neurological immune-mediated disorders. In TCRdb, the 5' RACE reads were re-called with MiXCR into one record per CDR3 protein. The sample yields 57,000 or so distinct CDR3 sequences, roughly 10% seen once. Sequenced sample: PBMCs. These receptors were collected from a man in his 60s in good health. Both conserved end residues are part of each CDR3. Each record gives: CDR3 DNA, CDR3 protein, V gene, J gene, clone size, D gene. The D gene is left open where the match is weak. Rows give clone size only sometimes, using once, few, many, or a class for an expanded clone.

TGTGCCAGCAGGGCGGGGGGGCGTTCACAAAATACGCAGTATTTT	CASRAGGRSQNTQYF	TRBV27	TRBJ2-3	many	TRBD2
TGTGCCAGCGGCCCGAACCTACGCGCTGAAGCTTTCTTT	CASGPNLRAEAFF	TRBV7-2	TRBJ1-1	many	.
TGCAGTGCTAGAGTTACAGGGGGCCGAGAGACCCAGTACTTC	CSARVTGGRETQYF	TRBV20-1	TRBJ2-5	many	TRBD1
TGCGCCAGCAGCTTGGGGGATAAATCTGAAGCTTTCTTT	CASSLGDKSEAFF	TRBV5-1	TRBJ1-1	many	.
TGTGCCAGCAGTTTAAGTACAGGTCGGGGGATGAACACTGAAGCTTTCTTT	CASSLSTGRGMNTEAFF	TRBV28	TRBJ1-1	many	.
TGTGCCAGCAGTTTCCGGGACAGGGGACGGGACACTGAAGCTTTCTTT	CASSFRDRGRDTEAFF	TRBV6-2/TRBV6-3	TRBJ1-1	many	TRBD1
TGTGCCAGCAGACCGACACGAGGACAGGGCGGCACTGAAGCTTTCTTT	CASRPTRGQGGTEAFF	TRBV12-3/TRBV12-4	TRBJ1-1	few	TRBD1
TGTGCCAGCAGTCCCCGGACAGGGAGAAATTCACCCCTCCACTTT	CASSPRTGRNSPLHF	TRBV12-3/TRBV12-4	TRBJ1-6	many	TRBD1
TGTGCCAGCAGTTACTCGACACAAAGTTATGGCTACACCTTC	CASSYSTQSYGYTF	TRBV6-2/TRBV6-3	TRBJ1-2	many	.
TGTGCCAGCAGCCAAAGGGGAGGTGGAACCTACAATGAGCAGTTCTTC	CASSQRGGGTYNEQFF	TRBV12-3/TRBV12-4	TRBJ2-1	many	.
TGTGCCAGCAGTGGCCGGGGGCGAGGGGATGAAAAACTGTTTTTT	CASSGRGRGDEKLFF	TRBV25-1	TRBJ1-4	many	.
TGTGCCAGCAGCCAAGTATCCGGGACAGGGGAAAATGGCTACACCTTC	CASSQVSGTGENGYTF	TRBV4-2	TRBJ1-2	few	TRBD1
TGTGCCAGCAGCTTCCAGGGTTCCAAGGAGACCCAGTACTTC	CASSFQGSKETQYF	TRBV5-6	TRBJ2-5	many	.
TGTGCCAGCAGCCCTATCGGGGCAGAACTTGCAGGGGATACGCAGTATTTT	CASSPIGAELAGDTQYF	TRBV7-7	TRBJ2-3	.	.
TGTGCCAGCAAAGCCCCGGGTTCCCAAGAGCGCAATGAGCAGTTCTTC	CASKAPGSQERNEQFF	TRBV7-2	TRBJ2-1	many	.
TGCAGCGTTGCAAAGGATTTGGGCACAGATACGCAGTATTTT	CSVAKDLGTDTQYF	TRBV29-1	TRBJ2-3	many	.
TGTGCCAGCAGAAAGGCCGGGACAGGGGAATGGACCCAGTACTTC	CASRKAGTGEWTQYF	TRBV6-5	TRBJ2-5	many	TRBD1
TGCAGTGCTAGAGACATTAACTATGGCTACACCTTC	CSARDINYGYTF	TRBV20-1	TRBJ1-2	many	.
TGTGCCAGCAGTCCGATTCCGGGCAGGGCGAAAACTGAAGCTTTCTTT	CASSPIPGRAKTEAFF	TRBV6-6	TRBJ1-1	many	.
TGCAGTGCTAGAGTCCAACAGGGATGGACAGATATGCAGTATTTT	CSARVQQGWTDMQYF	TRBV20-1	TRBJ2-3	.	.
TGCAGTGCTGCCATGGGGGGACTCACTGAAGCTTTCTTT	CSAAMGGLTEAFF	TRBV20-1	TRBJ1-1	many	.
TGTGCCAGCAGCTTAGGGGGACCGATCTCTGGAAACACCATATATTTT	CASSLGGPISGNTIYF	TRBV7-2	TRBJ1-3	many	.
TGTGCCAGCAGTGTCATCCTAGCGGCTGGCACAGATACGCAGTATTTT	CASSVILAAGTDTQYF	TRBV6-1	TRBJ2-3	many	TRBD2
TGTGCCAGCAGTACACAGGGGGGCGGGGAGCTGTTTTTT	CASSTQGGGELFF	TRBV27	TRBJ2-2	many	TRBD1
TGCAGTGCTAGAGACATTACGAGGGTGAGCAATCAGCCCCAGCATTTT	CSARDITRVSNQPQHF	TRBV20-1	TRBJ1-5	.	.
TGTGCCATCAGTGAGTTGAACGAGCAGTACTTC	CAISELNEQYF	TRBV10-3	TRBJ2-7	many	.
TGTGCCAGCAGTTTAGTAGTAATTGAAGCTTTCTTT	CASSLVVIEAFF	TRBV12-3/TRBV12-4	TRBJ1-1	many	.
TGTGCCAGCAGCTTAGGGGCTAGCACAAGCACAGATACGCAGTATTTT	CASSLGASTSTDTQYF	TRBV7-7	TRBJ2-3	.	.
TGTGCCAGTAGTACCCGCCGGGGGCTCAATGAGCAGTTCTTC	CASSTRRGLNEQFF	TRBV19	TRBJ2-1	few	.
TGTGCCAGCAGCCCGGGACTAGCGGGGTCTTCTCTGCGGGGAGAGACCCAGTACTTC	CASSPGLAGSSLRGETQYF	TRBV9	TRBJ2-5	many	TRBD2
TGCAGTGCGCTCGACAATGGGTCTTACGAGCAGTACTTC	CSALDNGSYEQYF	TRBV20-1	TRBJ2-7	.	.
TGTGCCAGCAGGCTCTCGGGGGCGAACACCGGGGAGCTGTTTTTT	CASRLSGANTGELFF	TRBV6-6	TRBJ2-2	many	.
TGTGCCAGCAGCTTAGGCTTTTTTGCGGGGGTGGATCAGCCCCAGCATTTT	CASSLGFFAGVDQPQHF	TRBV7-2	TRBJ1-5	many	.
TGTGCCAGCAGCCTAGGGATCTCTGGAAACACCATATATTTT	CASSLGISGNTIYF	TRBV7-2	TRBJ1-3	many	.
TGCAGTGTTACATCCCCGGGACAGGGGGCTTATGAGCAGTTCTTC	CSVTSPGQGAYEQFF	TRBV20-1	TRBJ2-1	many	TRBD1
TGCAGTGCTACCCGGACAGGGGAAAATGGCTACACCTTC	CSATRTGENGYTF	TRBV20-1	TRBJ1-2	many	TRBD1
TGTGCCAGCAGCCGCGGACAGGGGGCTAATGAAAAACTGTTTTTT	CASSRGQGANEKLFF	TRBV7-2	TRBJ1-4	.	TRBD1
TGCAGTGCTCCCCGGGACTCAGGCGGGGAGCTGTTTTTT	CSAPRDSGGELFF	TRBV20-1	TRBJ2-2	many	.
TGCAGCGTTGCCGCTAGTGGGGACAATGAGCAGTTCTTC	CSVAASGDNEQFF	TRBV29-1	TRBJ2-1	.	.
TGTGTCAGCAGCTCGGGACTAGCGGTGGGGCGAACAGATACGCAGTATTTT	CVSSSGLAVGRTDTQYF	TRBV7-9	TRBJ2-3	.	TRBD2
TGTGCCAGCAGCCAAGTCATGAGGGCAGATACGCAGTATTTT	CASSQVMRADTQYF	TRBV3-1	TRBJ2-3	many	.
TGTGCCAGCGATTCGGCGGGGAATTCTCCAGATACGCAGTATTTT	CASDSAGNSPDTQYF	TRBV2	TRBJ2-3	many	.
TGCAGCGTTGGGGAAAACATTCAGTACTTC	CSVGENIQYF	TRBV29-1	TRBJ2-4	many	.